These 21 T cell receptor beta chains were all obtained from the same sample, sequenced in a study of T cells expressing NK-cell markers. TCRdb re-called the 5' RACE reads, yielding one record per CDR3 amino acid sequence without DNA. This table lists 300,000 or so distinct CDR3 sequences. Sequenced sample: blood T cells: a sorted CD56 or NKG2C T cell subset, CD4+ or CD8+ T cells, or bulk PBMC T cells (not recorded which). These receptor sequences come from a woman between 18 and 70 years old in good health.

This sequence joins TRBV29-1 and TRBJ2-7; TCRdb's D gene call, TRBD1, goes unchecked for lack of DNA. The germline V gene has CDR1 SQVTM and CDR2 ANQGSEA. CDR3 length equals 14 residues. CDR3 sequence: CSVGMGGLAYEQYF.

The chain has TRBV20-1 and TRBJ1-2; TCRdb calls TRBD1, which cannot be checked without DNA. The CDR3 has 13 amino acids. CDR1 is DFQATT and CDR2 is SNEGSKA in the germline V gene (reference sequence). Here the CDR3 reads CSADSDSSYGYTF.

CDR3 sequence reads: CSALPGGLAGAGYEQYF. The chain uses TRBV20-1 and TRBJ2-7; TCRdb indicates TRBD2, and absent DNA this call remains unverified. The CDR3 extends over 17 amino acids. Germline values: CDR1 DFQATT, CDR2 SNEGSKA (reference sequence).

The chain combines TRBV20-1 with TRBJ2-1; with no DNA, the TCRdb D assignment of TRBD1 cannot be verified. This CDR3 has 14 residues. Germline CDR1 DFQATT, CDR2 SNEGSKA (reference sequence). CDR3: CSARDFAGAHEQFF.

The rearrangement uses TRBV11-1 and TRBJ2-1; TCRdb proposes TRBD2, but this gene call is untestable without DNA. The CDR3 is made up of 14 amino acids. CDR1 and CDR2 (germline): SGHAT, FQDESV (reference sequence). The CDR3 is CASRRGEGLNEQFF.

The chain is built from TRBV12-3 or TRBV12-4 and TRBJ1-2. The length of the CDR3 is 13 residues. CDR3 amino acids: CASSSRGLGGYTF.

The chain carries TRBV2 and TRBJ2-7; checking the TCRdb D call of TRBD1 is not possible without DNA. The CDR3 is made up of 14 amino acids. Germline CDR1 reads SNHLY; CDR2 reads FYNNEI. CDR3 amino acids: CASIPWLNSYEQYF.

This chain joins TRBV24-1 and TRBJ2-5; there is no DNA to check the TCRdb D call of TRBD2. The CDR3 has 15 amino acids. From germline, CDR1 is KGHDR and CDR2 SFDVKD. The CDR3 sequence is CATSEASGGGETQYF.

This rearrangement joins TRBV25-1 to TRBJ1-2; the TCRdb D gene call, TRBD1, has no DNA to confirm it. Germline V lookup: CDR1 MGHDK, CDR2 SYGVNS. The CDR3 has 14 amino acids. CDR3 in amino acids: CASSRTGWDYGYTF.

The chain carries TRBV14 and TRBJ2-1. Germline loops: CDR1 SGHDN, CDR2 FVKESK. CDR3 size: 13 residues. The CDR3 loop reads CASSPRSYNEQFF. Together with reference TRBV14 and TRBJ2-1, the CDR3 gives the full variable domain: EAGVTQFPSHSVIEKGQTVTLRCDPISGHDNLYWYRRVMGKEIKFLLHFVKESKQDESGMPNNRFLAERTGGTYSTLKVQPAELEDSGVYFCASSPRSYNEQFFGPGTRLTVL.

The chain joins TRBV15 to TRBJ2-3. Germline loops: CDR1 LNHNV, CDR2 YYDKDF (reference sequence). This CDR3 has 14 residues. The CDR3 region is CATSSRRMGDTQYF.

V usage is TRBV19 and J usage is TRBJ1-5. The CDR3 extends over 13 amino acids. Germline lookup yields CDR1 LNHDA and CDR2 SQIVND (reference sequence). The CDR3 sequence: CASSIGGKQPQHF.

The rearrangement links TRBV7-2 to TRBJ1-6. Germline loops: CDR1 SGHTA, CDR2 FQGNSA. This CDR3 comprises 12 residues. CDR3: CASSTTASPLHF.

V is TRBV5-6 and J is TRBJ2-1. Germline CDR1 SGHDT, CDR2 YYEEEE. CDR3 length: 11 amino acids. CDR3 region: CASSLALEQFF.

The V call is TRBV3-1, the J call TRBJ1-1; the D call from TCRdb, TRBD1, cannot be confirmed without DNA. The CDR3 runs 13 residues. The germline gives CDR1 LGHDT, CDR2 YNNKEL (reference sequence). CDR3 sequence: CASSPRRGTEAFF. Variable domain in full (rest from reference TRBV3-1 and TRBJ1-1): DTAVSQTPKYLVTQMGNDKSIKCEQNLGHDTMYWYKQDSKKFLKIMFSYNNKELIINETVPNRFSPKSPDKAHLNLHINSLELGDSAVYFCASSPRRGTEAFFGQGTRLTVV.

V gene TRBV15 combines with J gene TRBJ1-5; the D call of TRBD1 rests on TCRdb alone, since no DNA is present to check it. Per the germline V gene, CDR1 is LNHNV and CDR2 is YYDKDF (reference sequence). The CDR3 length is 18 residues. The CDR3 here is CATSRELGSGTTDQPQHF.

This chain joins TRBV20-1 and TRBJ2-7; checking the TCRdb D call of TRBD1 is not possible without DNA. Germline V gene lookup returns CDR1 DFQATT and CDR2 SNEGSKA (reference sequence). This CDR3 has 15 residues. The CDR3 here is CSARPPPGGSSEQYF.

V is TRBV3-1 and J is TRBJ2-7; TCRdb selects TRBD2, and the lack of DNA leaves this call unchecked. The CDR3 runs 14 residues. From germline, CDR1 is LGHDT and CDR2 YNNKEL (reference sequence). The chain's CDR3 is CASSRRAASYEQYF.

The chain has TRBV15 and TRBJ2-3; the TCRdb D gene call, TRBD2, has no DNA to confirm it. Germline V gives CDR1 LNHNV, CDR2 YYDKDF (reference sequence). This CDR3 contains 16 residues. The CDR3 here is CATSRKRGGVTDTQYF.

V and J are TRBV6-2 or TRBV6-3 and TRBJ1-6; the TCRdb call, TRBD1, lacks DNA for checking. Germline V CDR1 and CDR2: MNHEY, SVGEGT. CDR3 length equals 14 residues. This CDR3 is CASSPRTGHSPLHF.

V is TRBV4-2 and J is TRBJ2-2. Germline V gives CDR1 LGHNA, CDR2 YNFKEQ. The CDR3 runs 15 residues. CDR3 residues: CASSQEGSYTGELFF.